Listed here are 5 T cell receptor beta chains from one sample, sequenced in a study of glioma-infiltrating T cells after dendritic cell vaccination. Repertoires were generated with immunoSEQ multiplex PCR, while TCRdb's copy carries only in-frame clones and drops some. The data show approximately 99,000 clones, 80% seen once. Time point given: after dendritic cell vaccination, including at tumor progression/relapse. The sequencing here drew on blood, taken after dendritic cell vaccination. These receptors were taken from a human donor with glioblastoma.

The V call is TRBV2, the J call TRBJ1-5; 7 nucleotides agree with TRBD1. The V gene's germline CDR1 is SNHLY and CDR2 FYNNEI. The V and J ends lost 7 bases and 7 bases, in that order; junction bases with no gene match: 7. The CDR3 covers 13 residues. CDR3 amino acids: CASNRDREQPQHF. DNA of the CDR3: TGTGCCAGCAACCGAGACAGGGAACAGCCCCAGCATTTT.

V and J are TRBV10-3 and TRBJ1-3; tentatively, D is TRBD1 (5 bases). V was trimmed by 2 bases and J by 3 bases, leaving 11 bases between them. Germline V gives CDR1 ENHRY, CDR2 SYGVKD. CDR3 length equals 15 residues. The CDR3 DNA is TGTGCCATCAGTGAGCTCCAGGGAGGTGGAAACACCATATATTTT. Protein: CAISELQGGGNTIYF.

V and J are TRBV11-2 and TRBJ2-7, with TRBD1 matching over 7 bases. The J segment lost 5 bases and the V segment lost 3 bases, leaving 7 bases of the junction unmatched. Germline V gene sequence: CDR1 SGHAT, CDR2 FQNNGV. This CDR3 contains 14 residues. For the CDR3, the DNA is TGTGCCAGCAGCTTGGCACAGGGGTACCACGAGCAGTACTTC. Translation gives CASSLAQGYHEQYF.

The CDR3 is CACGGWEQYF. The CDR3 coding sequence is TGTGCCTGTGGGGGCTGGGAGCAGTACTTC. The chain couples TRBV30 to TRBJ2-5; D possibly corresponds to TRBD1 (6 bases). V lost 6 bases and J 11 bases, leaving 13 bases between the germline ends. CDR1 is GTSNPN, CDR2 SVGIG, per germline (reference sequence). This CDR3 spans 10 amino acids.

The chain carries TRBV9 and TRBJ2-7; D is perhaps TRBD2 (6 bases). The length of the CDR3 is 15 residues. The V end was cut by 0 bases, the J end by 5 bases, with 15 bases between. Germline CDR1 SGDLS, CDR2 YYNGEE. The CDR3: CASSVAGATGDEQYF. The CDR3 bases are TGTGCCAGCAGCGTAGCGGGAGCCACGGGGGACGAGCAGTACTTC.